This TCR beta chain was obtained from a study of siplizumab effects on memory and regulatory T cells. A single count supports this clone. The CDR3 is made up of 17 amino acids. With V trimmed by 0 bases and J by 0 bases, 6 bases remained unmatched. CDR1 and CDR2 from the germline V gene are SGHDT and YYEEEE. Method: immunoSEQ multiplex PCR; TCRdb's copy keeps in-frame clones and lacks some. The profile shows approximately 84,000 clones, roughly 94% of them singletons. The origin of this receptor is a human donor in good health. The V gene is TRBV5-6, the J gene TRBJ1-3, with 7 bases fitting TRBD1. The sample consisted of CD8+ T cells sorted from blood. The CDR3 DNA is TGTGCCAGCAGCTTGGCACAGGGGCAAAGCTCTGGAAACACCATATATTTT. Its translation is CASSLAQGQSSGNTIYF. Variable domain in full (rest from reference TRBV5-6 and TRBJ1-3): DAGVTQSPTHLIKTRGQQVTLRCSPKSGHDTVSWYQQALGQGPQFIFQYYEEEERQRGNFPDRFSGHQFPNYSSELNVNALLLGDSALYLCASSLAQGQSSGNTIYFGEGSWLTVV.